A single sample gave rise to the 4 T cell receptor beta chains below, sequenced in a study of neoadjuvant anti-PD-1 for oral cavity cancer. Assay: immunoSEQ multiplex PCR; the TCRdb copy retains only in-frame clones and omits some. The table lists approximately 6,800 clones, approximately 69% of them singletons. The sample was PBMCs, taken before nivolumab (anti-PD-1) treatment. These receptors were collected from a person between 40 and 79 years old with oral cavity squamous cell carcinoma.

V is TRBV19 and J is TRBJ1-2; D remains ambiguous. The CDR3 has 13 amino acids. V lost 5 bases and J 4 bases, leaving 11 bases between the germline ends. CDR1 and CDR2 from the germline V gene are LNHDA and SQIVND (reference sequence). The DNA of the CDR3 is TGTGCCAGTAGTCCGGGAGTCCTCTATGGCTACACCTTC. Translated: CASSPGVLYGYTF.

The rearrangement uses TRBV11-3 and TRBJ2-2, with D hard to call. The CDR3 totals 12 residues. V lost 5 bases and J 2 bases, leaving 3 bases between the germline ends. Per germline, CDR1 SGHNT and CDR2 YENEEA. The CDR3 sequence: CASSPNTGELFF. The CDR3 coding sequence is TGTGCCAGCAGCCCCAACACCGGGGAGCTGTTTTTT.

This CDR3 is CASSETEWNEKLFF. CDR3 in DNA: TGCGCCAGCAGCGAGACAGAGTGGAATGAAAAACTGTTTTTT. The chain recombines TRBV5-1 with TRBJ1-4; possibly TRBD1 for D (5 bases). Between the trimmed V and J ends, which lost 4 bases and 5 bases, there was a span of 12 bases. The CDR3 loop spans 14 amino acids. In germline, CDR1 is SGHRS, CDR2 YFSETQ.

The chain links TRBV6-6 to TRBJ2-2; maybe TRBD1 (6 bases). The germline V and J ends were trimmed by 5 bases and 6 bases, with 7 bases remaining between them. The CDR3 is 12 amino acids. CDR1 is MNHNY, CDR2 SVGAGI, per germline (reference sequence). CDR3 DNA sequence: TGTGCCAGCAGTCCAGGGGCCGGGGAGCTGTTTTTT. Translated, it gives CASSPGAGELFF.